The clone carrying this T cell receptor (beta chain) has only one observation. Its matching antigen is unknown. This entry is derived from a study of cytomegalovirus exposure and HLA in healthy donors. Study observations and caveats: Rare TCR sequences dominated, though some public TCRs recurred in many donors. Specificity of three CMV-associated chains for CMV antigens was verified in vitro. The study recorded fewer than 200 TCR beta chains that were cytomegalovirus-associated.

Germline-derived CDR1 and CDR2 are LNHDA and SQIVND (reference sequence). This CDR3 has 14 amino acids. Trimming removed 3 bases at V and 6 bases at J, with 12 bases between. Produced via immunoSEQ multiplex PCR; TCRdb's table is partial and in-frame only. The sample holds 200,000 to 250,000 clones; over 80% are singletons and the top ten take more than 13%. This rearrangement joins TRBV19 to TRBJ2-4; TRBD2 is a possible D gene (5 bases). The source is a woman between 25 and 40 years old in good health and CMV-seropositive. Sample: PBMCs. The CDR3 region has the DNA TGTGCCAGTAGTATTCGGGATGGGGTAAACATTCAGTACTTC. This gives the protein CASSIRDGVNIQYF.